This passage covers 10 T cell receptor beta chains from one sample sequenced in a study of cytomegalovirus exposure and HLA in healthy donors (dated by TCRdb to about 2017). The method was the immunoSEQ multiplex PCR assay. A mixture of 60 forward primers for TCR Vbeta segments and 13 reverse primers for TCR Jbeta segments was used in the multiplex PCR. TCRdb provides this immuneACCESS table in a form limited to in-frame rearrangements. Some clones are lacking; in checked studies, under half of them reflect an unresolved V gene, and why the rest are absent is not known. This sample gives under 150,000 clones in total; approximately 82% of them show up just once. The ten largest clones capture less than 3.5% of the sample. The sample taken for sequencing was PBMCs. All receptors come from a man aged 50 to 60 in good health and CMV-seronegative.

V is TRBV9 and J is TRBJ2-5; D may be TRBD2 (6 bases). Trimming took off 7 bases at V and 4 bases at J, with 17 bases between the two ends. CDR1 and CDR2 from the germline V gene are SGDLS and YYNGEE. This CDR3 is built from 14 residues. DNA of the CDR3: TGTGCCAGCGGGATCGGGGAGGTGGGAGAGACCCAGTACTTC. Translation: CASGIGEVGETQYF.

The rearrangement uses TRBV19 and TRBJ1-2; 7 nucleotides align to TRBD1. V trimming: 9 bases; J trimming: 3 bases; junction bases outside the gene matches: 7. Germline V gene lookup returns CDR1 LNHDA and CDR2 SQIVND (reference sequence). The CDR3 contains 13 residues. CDR3 DNA sequence: TGTGCCAGCCAAACGGGACAGCACTATGGCTACACCTTC. This codes for CASQTGQHYGYTF.

This clone rates as medium-sized. V gene TRBV15 combines with J gene TRBJ2-1; 7 bases line up with TRBD1. The germline gives CDR1 LNHNV, CDR2 YYDKDF (reference sequence). This CDR3 is 14 amino acids long. J gave up 4 bases and V 6 bases, and 6 bases lay outside the gene matches. The CDR3 loop reads CATRNRGFYNEQFF. The CDR3 DNA is TGTGCCACCAGGAACAGGGGATTTTACAATGAGCAGTTCTTC.

The V call is TRBV5-4, the J call TRBJ2-7; 7 positions agree with TRBD2. V lost 0 bases and J lost 3; bases outside the gene matches: 6. This CDR3 is 15 amino acids long. Germline CDR1 and CDR2: SGHNT and YYREEE (reference sequence). This CDR3 reads CASSLVGTTGYEQYF. CDR3 bases: TGTGCCAGCAGCTTGGTAGGGACTACGGGCTACGAGCAGTACTTC.

The chain couples TRBV5-5 to TRBJ1-4, with 8 nucleotides matching TRBD1. The CDR3 consists of 16 residues. Trimming at V came to 1 base and at J to 2 bases, leaving 4 bases not matched to a gene. Germline values: CDR1 SGHKS, CDR2 YYEKEE (reference sequence). The CDR3 nucleotides read TGTGCCAGCAGCTTGTTTCAGGGGGCTACTAATGAAAAACTGTTTTTT. Its protein is CASSLFQGATNEKLFF.

The chain has TRBV13 and TRBJ2-1, with TRBD2 matching over 8 bases. V lost 1 base and J lost 7; bases outside the gene matches: 6. The CDR3 is 15 amino acids. Germline assignment: CDR1 PRHDT and CDR2 FYEKMQ (reference sequence). The DNA for the CDR3 is TGTGCCAGCAGCTTAGTACGGGGGGGCGGGAATGAGCAGTTCTTC. Translation: CASSLVRGGGNEQFF. Looking up the rest from reference TRBV13 and TRBJ2-1 gives the full variable domain: AAGVIQSPRHLIKEKRETATLKCYPIPRHDTVYWYQQGPGQDPQFLISFYEKMQSDKGSIPDRFSAQQFSDYHSELNMSSLELGDSALYFCASSLVRGGGNEQFFGPGTRLTVL.

The chain uses TRBV6-5 and TRBJ2-1; 10 bases line up with TRBD2. The germline gives CDR1 MNHEY, CDR2 SVGAGI. The CDR3 is made up of 16 amino acids. V shed 4 bases and J 4 bases; nucleotides not matched to a gene: 7. The CDR3 reads CASSLTSGSPYNEQFF. CDR3 in DNA: TGTGCCAGCAGTTTGACTAGCGGGTCCCCTTACAATGAGCAGTTCTTC.

The chain employs TRBV7-6 and TRBJ1-1, with no clear D. Germline CDR1 and CDR2: SGHVS and FNYEAQ. The CDR3 loop spans 14 amino acids. The germline V and J ends were trimmed by 5 bases and 4 bases, with 14 bases remaining between them. The chain's CDR3 is CASSLEGASTEAFF. In DNA, the CDR3 is TGTGCCAGCAGCCTCGAAGGTGCTAGCACTGAAGCTTTCTTT. The full variable domain, rest sourced from reference TRBV7-6 and TRBJ1-1, is GAGVSQSPRYKVTKRGQDVALRCDPISGHVSLYWYRQALGQGPEFLTYFNYEAQQDKSGLPNDRFSAERPEGSISTLTIQRTEQRDSAMYRCASSLEGASTEAFFGQGTRLTVV.

This chain uses TRBV27 with TRBJ2-1, with TRBD2 as a possible D gene (7 bases). V shed 4 bases and J shed 5 bases, with 12 bases lying between them. In germline, CDR1 is MNHEY, CDR2 SMNVEV (reference sequence). The CDR3 sequence is 14 residues long. DNA for the CDR3: TGTGCCAGCAGTTCCCAGGGGAGGGACAATGAGCAGTTCTTC. Translation gives CASSSQGRDNEQFF.

The chain employs TRBV15 and TRBJ1-5; D perhaps matches TRBD1 (5 bases). The CDR3 is made up of 14 amino acids. V was pared by 5 bases and J by 1 base, with 9 bases between. In germline, CDR1 is LNHNV, CDR2 YYDKDF (reference sequence). CDR3 sequence (DNA): TGTGCCACCAGCGACAGACGAAGCAATCAGCCCCAGCATTTT. It specifies CATSDRRSNQPQHF.